Listed below are T cell receptor beta chains from one sample, sequenced in a study of shared clonotypes between healthy human individuals. Clones were sequenced by immunoSEQ multiplex PCR, and TCRdb holds only the in-frame ones, with some missing. Among some 350,000 clones listed, 74% were seen once. The sequenced sample consisted of memory CD4+ T cells sorted from blood. The receptors were sampled from a man aged 25-45 years in good health. The CDR3 runs from the conserved cysteine through the conserved F or W. Fields, in order: D gene, J gene, clone size, V gene, CDR3 protein, CDR3 DNA. D genes are given only for firm matches. Clone size is given for some rows only: seen once, a few or many times, or a class if the clone is expanded.

D: -
J: TRBJ1-5
size: -
V: TRBV28
CDR3: CASSLTGASSFQPQHF
DNA: TGTGCCAGCAGTTTAACGGGGGCTTCATCATTTCAGCCCCAGCATTTT

D: -
J: TRBJ2-5
size: -
V: TRBV30
CDR3: CAWNGGTRETQYF
DNA: TGTGCCTGGAACGGGGGCACTAGAGAGACCCAGTACTTC

D: TRBD2
J: TRBJ2-7
size: -
V: TRBV27
CDR3: CASSEVAGSPYEQYF
DNA: TGTGCCAGCAGTGAGGTAGCGGGATCGCCCTACGAGCAGTACTTC

D: TRBD2
J: TRBJ2-7
size: -
V: TRBV29-1
CDR3: CSVEDTSAEQYF
DNA: TGCAGCGTTGAAGATACTAGCGCTGAGCAGTACTTC

D: TRBD1
J: TRBJ2-5
size: -
V: TRBV7-7
CDR3: CASSQTGGRLETQYF
DNA: TGTGCTAGCAGCCAGACAGGGGGGAGGCTAGAGACCCAGTACTTC

D: -
J: TRBJ2-5
size: -
V: TRBV15
CDR3: CATSRDQGQRLRRETQYF
DNA: TGTGCCACCAGCAGAGATCAAGGACAGAGACTACGGAGGGAGACCCAGTACTTC

D: -
J: TRBJ2-1
size: -
V: TRBV30
CDR3: CACLKSRSYNEQFF
DNA: TGTGCCTGCCTTAAAAGCCGATCCTACAATGAGCAGTTCTTC

D: TRBD2
J: TRBJ2-7
size: -
V: TRBV11-2
CDR3: CASSPRLAGDGEQYF
DNA: TGTGCCAGCAGCCCGAGACTAGCGGGAGACGGCGAGCAGTACTTC

D: TRBD2
J: TRBJ2-7
size: -
V: TRBV6-1
CDR3: CASPPAGLIGEQYF
DNA: TGTGCCAGCCCCCCAGCGGGGTTGATTGGCGAGCAGTACTTC

D: TRBD2
J: TRBJ2-1
size: -
V: TRBV11-3
CDR3: CASSLWTSDDNEQFF
DNA: TGTGCCAGCAGCCTGTGGACTAGCGACGACAATGAGCAGTTCTTC

D: -
J: TRBJ2-1
size: many
V: TRBV19
CDR3: CASSPQTRGLTEQFF
DNA: TGTGCCAGTAGTCCCCAGACCCGTGGTCTCACTGAGCAGTTCTTC

D: TRBD1
J: TRBJ2-7
size: -
V: TRBV19
CDR3: CASSTFPGQAYEQYF
DNA: TGTGCCAGTAGTACGTTCCCGGGACAGGCCTACGAGCAGTACTTC

D: -
J: TRBJ2-7
size: -
V: TRBV27
CDR3: CASSPRGSYEQYF
DNA: TGTGCCAGCAGTCCCCGAGGTTCCTACGAGCAGTACTTC

D: TRBD1
J: TRBJ1-1
size: -
V: TRBV27
CDR3: CASSQGQGLGDTEAFF
DNA: TGTGCCAGCAGTCAGGGACAGGGGCTAGGGGACACTGAAGCTTTCTTT

D: -
J: TRBJ1-1
size: few
V: TRBV5-1
CDR3: CASSLVPENTEAFF
DNA: TGCGCCAGCAGCTTGGTCCCGGAGAACACTGAAGCTTTCTTT

D: -
J: TRBJ1-2
size: -
V: TRBV28
CDR3: CASSLGYYGYTF
DNA: TGTGCCAGCAGTTTGGGGTACTATGGCTACACCTTC

D: -
J: TRBJ2-2
size: -
V: TRBV7-2
CDR3: CASSLFMLATGELFF
DNA: TGTGCCAGCAGCTTATTTATGTTGGCCACCGGGGAGCTGTTTTTT

D: TRBD1
J: TRBJ2-7
size: -
V: TRBV10-2
CDR3: CASQKIQGASSYEQYF
DNA: TGCGCCAGCCAAAAGATTCAGGGGGCCTCCTCCTACGAGCAGTACTTC

D: -
J: TRBJ2-5
size: -
V: TRBV19
CDR3: CASSMEPVGRKGVTQYF
DNA: TGTGCCAGTAGTATGGAGCCGGTCGGGAGAAAAGGCGTGACCCAGTACTTC

D: TRBD1
J: TRBJ1-6
size: -
V: TRBV6-6
CDR3: CASSPLSGQTNSPLHF
DNA: TGTGCCAGCAGCCCTCTCTCGGGACAGACTAATTCACCCCTCCACTTT

D: -
J: TRBJ1-2
size: few
V: TRBV6-5
CDR3: CASRSGAYANYGYTF
DNA: TGTGCCAGCAGGTCCGGGGCCTACGCTAACTATGGCTACACCTTC

D: -
J: TRBJ1-1
size: -
V: TRBV2
CDR3: CASSVAVYTEAFF
DNA: TGTGCCAGCAGTGTCGCGGTCTACACTGAAGCTTTCTTT

D: -
J: TRBJ1-2
size: -
V: TRBV7-9
CDR3: CASTESGGYTF
DNA: TGTGCCAGCACCGAGAGTGGAGGCTACACCTTC

D: -
J: TRBJ1-1
size: -
V: TRBV28
CDR3: CAIRTRSTEAFF
DNA: TGTGCCATCCGAACTAGGTCCACTGAAGCTTTCTTT

D: -
J: TRBJ2-5
size: few
V: TRBV5-1
CDR3: CASSVRLERRETQYF
DNA: TGCGCCAGCAGCGTCCGACTAGAACGGCGGGAGACCCAGTACTTC

D: TRBD1
J: TRBJ1-1
size: -
V: TRBV4-3
CDR3: CASSQQQGAGTEAFF
DNA: TGCGCCAGCAGCCAACAACAGGGGGCGGGAACTGAAGCTTTCTTT

D: -
J: TRBJ2-7
size: few
V: TRBV21-1
CDR3: CASSKATTGRIYEQYF
DNA: TGTGCCAGCAGCAAAGCGACGACAGGGAGGATCTACGAGCAGTACTTC

D: -
J: TRBJ2-5
size: -
V: TRBV28
CDR3: CASSPAGRRGETQYF
DNA: TGTGCCAGCAGCCCCGCGGGGAGGCGAGGAGAGACCCAGTACTTC

D: -
J: TRBJ2-7
size: -
V: TRBV18
CDR3: CASSPGPYYEQYF
DNA: TGTGCCAGCTCACCAGGGCCTTACTACGAGCAGTACTTC

D: -
J: TRBJ1-3
size: -
V: TRBV30
CDR3: CAWSFRGLSSGNTIYF
DNA: TGTGCCTGGAGTTTCAGGGGCCTGTCCTCTGGAAACACCATATATTTT

D: -
J: TRBJ2-2
size: -
V: TRBV4-1
CDR3: CASSQDSSNTGELFF
DNA: TGCGCCAGCAGCCAAGATTCCAGCAATACCGGGGAGCTGTTTTTT

D: -
J: TRBJ2-7
size: once
V: TRBV2
CDR3: CASRDRSSYEQYF
DNA: TGTGCCAGCAGGGACAGAAGCTCCTACGAGCAGTACTTC

D: -
J: TRBJ2-5
size: -
V: TRBV7-2
CDR3: CASSLAARGRGETQYF
DNA: TGTGCCAGCAGCCTGGCTGCTAGGGGACGAGGGGAGACCCAGTACTTC

D: -
J: TRBJ2-3
size: -
V: TRBV9
CDR3: CASSVGGTADTQYF
DNA: TGTGCCAGCAGCGTAGGCGGTACCGCAGATACGCAGTATTTT

D: -
J: TRBJ2-2
size: -
V: TRBV14
CDR3: CASSQDGFTAYTGELFF
DNA: TGTGCCAGCAGCCAAGATGGGTTTACAGCGTACACCGGGGAGCTGTTTTTT

D: -
J: TRBJ1-4
size: -
V: TRBV5-1
CDR3: CASSGSGGVGEKLFF
DNA: TGCGCCAGCAGCGGATCAGGCGGCGTGGGTGAAAAACTGTTTTTT

D: -
J: TRBJ2-1
size: -
V: TRBV11-2
CDR3: CASTAAAGVEQFF
DNA: TGTGCCAGCACAGCCGCTGCGGGTGTTGAGCAGTTCTTC

D: TRBD2
J: TRBJ2-7
size: -
V: TRBV6-1
CDR3: CASSPSGTSSYEQYF
DNA: TGTGCCAGCAGTCCATCCGGGACTAGCAGCTACGAGCAGTACTTC

D: -
J: TRBJ2-1
size: few
V: TRBV7-9
CDR3: CASSESYNEQFF
DNA: TGTGCCAGCAGCGAGTCTTACAATGAGCAGTTCTTC

D: -
J: TRBJ1-5
size: -
V: TRBV6-1
CDR3: CASSERGTRVGARAYQPQHF
DNA: TGTGCCAGCAGTGAAAGGGGGACCCGTGTAGGGGCTCGGGCATATCAGCCCCAGCATTTT

D: -
J: TRBJ1-3
size: few
V: TRBV5-1
CDR3: CASSLAGITGNTIYF
DNA: TGCGCCAGCAGCTTGGCGGGTATTACTGGAAACACCATATATTTT

D: -
J: TRBJ1-4
size: -
V: TRBV6-5
CDR3: CASTPVGRNNEKLFF
DNA: TGTGCCAGTACCCCGGTCGGGAGGAATAATGAAAAACTGTTTTTT

D: -
J: TRBJ1-5
size: -
V: TRBV5-1
CDR3: CASRGGDKQPQHF
DNA: TGCGCCAGCAGGGGGGGGGACAAGCAGCCCCAGCATTTT

D: -
J: TRBJ2-4
size: -
V: TRBV18
CDR3: CASSPPGVRQYF
DNA: TGTGCCAGCTCACCACCCGGGGTCAGGCAGTACTTC

D: -
J: TRBJ1-1
size: -
V: TRBV9
CDR3: CASSVDPPTGIYTEAFF
DNA: TGTGCCAGCAGCGTAGATCCCCCGACAGGTATCTACACTGAAGCTTTCTTT

D: -
J: TRBJ1-1
size: -
V: TRBV10-3
CDR3: CAISKVMNTEAFF
DNA: TGTGCCATCAGTAAAGTTATGAACACTGAAGCTTTCTTT

D: -
J: TRBJ2-7
size: -
V: TRBV28
CDR3: CASSFREEQYF
DNA: TGTGCCAGCAGTTTCCGGGAGGAGCAGTACTTC

D: TRBD2
J: TRBJ2-7
size: -
V: TRBV7-2
CDR3: CASSLIPSGNEQYF
DNA: TGTGCCAGCAGCTTAATTCCTAGCGGGAACGAGCAGTACTTC